This is a list of T cell receptor beta chains from one sample in a study of PD-1 blockade in classical Hodgkin lymphoma. Sequenced by immunoSEQ multiplex PCR; TCRdb stores in-frame clones only, minus some. The profile covers under 100,000 clones, with 85% to 95% appearing a single time and 2.6% taken by the ten largest. Sequencing used peripheral blood mononuclear cells (PBMCs), obtained before the second cycle of nivolumab. All receptors come from a human donor with classical Hodgkin lymphoma. The CDR3 runs from the conserved cysteine through the conserved F or W. A D gene is named only where the DNA matches it firmly. A clone size is listed for some rows: how often the clone was seen (once, few, many), or a class if it is expanded.

clone size,D gene,V gene,J gene,CDR3 DNA,CDR3 protein
NA,NA,TRBV25-1,TRBJ1-1,TGTGCCAGCAGTGAACAGGGGAGCATCACTGAAGCTTTCTTT,CASSEQGSITEAFF
NA,NA,TRBV28,TRBJ2-7,TGTGCCAGCACCTTCAAATTGGGGGGTTTCTACGAGCAGTACTTC,CASTFKLGGFYEQYF
NA,NA,TRBV11-2,TRBJ1-2,TGTGCCAGCAGCTACCGAGACTACAGGAGAAACTATGGCTACACCTTC,CASSYRDYRRNYGYTF
NA,NA,TRBV9,TRBJ1-1,TGTGCCAGCAGCGTAGAGTTGAGGAACACTGAAGCTTTCTTT,CASSVELRNTEAFF
NA,NA,TRBV9,TRBJ2-7,TGTGCCAGCAGCGGGCCGGGACCTCCATACGAGCAGTACTTC,CASSGPGPPYEQYF
NA,NA,TRBV10-1,TRBJ2-1,TGCGCCAGCAGTGATCCCCAGCGGGAGCAGTTCTTC,CASSDPQREQFF
NA,TRBD1,TRBV9,TRBJ1-2,TGTGCCAGCAGCAATCGAGGGTCGACAGGGTACTATGGCTACACCTTC,CASSNRGSTGYYGYTF
NA,NA,TRBV7-9,TRBJ2-7,TGTGCCAGCAGCCCTTCGCGGAGCTCCTACGAGCAGTACTTC,CASSPSRSSYEQYF
NA,NA,TRBV2,TRBJ1-2,TGTGCCAGCACCGGGCGGGCTTTAGAAGGCTACACCTTC,CASTGRALEGYTF
NA,TRBD1,TRBV28,TRBJ2-7,TGTGCCAGCAGTTTATCGGGACAGGGGTCCTACGAGCAGTACTTC,CASSLSGQGSYEQYF
NA,NA,TRBV5-4,TRBJ2-7,TGTGCCAGCAGCTTTGACAGGCACGAGCAGTACTTC,CASSFDRHEQYF
NA,NA,TRBV28,TRBJ1-2,TGTGCCAGCAGTTTCACAGACAACTATGGCTACACCTTC,CASSFTDNYGYTF
NA,TRBD2,TRBV18,TRBJ2-1,TGTGCCAGCTCACCTTCTGGCGGGAGGTCCCAATACAATGAGCAGTTCTTC,CASSPSGGRSQYNEQFF
NA,NA,TRBV2,TRBJ2-7,TGTGCCAGCCTGGCCTACGAGCAGTACTTC,CASLAYEQYF
NA,TRBD1,TRBV15,TRBJ2-1,TGTGCCACCAGCGGGGACAGGGTATGGAGGGGGCAGTTCTTC,CATSGDRVWRGQFF
NA,NA,TRBV6-5,TRBJ1-4,TGTGCCAGCAGTTACGGTCCTCTCTGGAGTGAAAAACTGTTTTTT,CASSYGPLWSEKLFF
NA,TRBD1,TRBV19,TRBJ2-5,TGTGCCACTGGGGGACAGAGTCAAGAGACCCAGTACTTC,CATGGQSQETQYF
NA,NA,TRBV11-2,TRBJ2-7,TGTGCCAGCAGCACCCACTCATGGCGGACCAGCACCTACGAGCAGTACTTC,CASSTHSWRTSTYEQYF
NA,NA,TRBV27,TRBJ1-1,TGTGCCAGCAGTTTAGGATTAGCCCCGAACACTGAAGCTTTCTTT,CASSLGLAPNTEAFF
NA,TRBD2,TRBV6-1,TRBJ2-2,TGTGCCAGCTGGACTAGCTCAGGCACCGGGGAGCTGTTTTTT,CASWTSSGTGELFF
NA,TRBD2,TRBV2,TRBJ2-5,TGTGCCAGCAGTGCGTACGGGAGGGCCGCGGAGACCCAGTACTTC,CASSAYGRAAETQYF
NA,NA,TRBV5-1,TRBJ2-7,TGCGCCAGCAGATTTTACAGTGACGGGACCTACGAGCAGTACTTC,CASRFYSDGTYEQYF
NA,NA,TRBV4-1,TRBJ2-7,TGCGCCAGCAGCCCGACTTGGGGCTACGAGCAGTACTTC,CASSPTWGYEQYF
NA,NA,TRBV11-2,TRBJ2-7,TGTGCCAGCAGCCGGTCCGGGACATCGAACGAGCAGTACTTC,CASSRSGTSNEQYF
few,NA,TRBV7-9,TRBJ1-1,TGTGCCAGCAGCCCTCTCACAGCGAACACTGAAGCTTTCTTT,CASSPLTANTEAFF
NA,NA,TRBV13,TRBJ2-1,TGTGCCAGCAGCTTGGGCGGGGAGCAGTTCTTC,CASSLGGEQFF
NA,TRBD1,TRBV11-3,TRBJ2-7,TGTGCCAGCAGCCCGGGGGCCGGGGACAGGGACTACGAGCAGTACTTC,CASSPGAGDRDYEQYF